This T cell receptor (beta chain) was sequenced during a study of T cells in Graves' hyperthyroidism and ophthalmopathy. The investigators amplified TCR beta CDR3 regions from RNA transcripts. When the TCR CDR3 underwent first-round RT-PCR, the HTBI primer set was used. A single record per CDR3 protein comes from TCRdb applying MiXCR to the multiplex PCR reads. The sample has fewer than 350,000 distinct CDR3 sequences, approximately 19% seen once; the top ten hold about two fifths. V lost 3 bases to trimming and J lost 11 bases, with 24 bases between them. The CDR3 consists of 16 residues. Germline CDR1 and CDR2: KGHDR and SFDVKD. There are many counts of this clonotype. Disease lasting under 3 months, a NOSPECS grade of at least 4, and a Clinical Activity Score of at least 3 were features of the ophthalmopathy patients.

The sequence derives from a man in his fifties with Graves' ophthalmopathy. The V and J genes are TRBV24-1 and TRBJ1-1; D possibly corresponds to TRBD1 (6 bases). Sequencing was performed on blood. This CDR3 reads CATSDRRDLEGGKAFF. DNA for the CDR3: TGTGCCACCAGTGATCGCCGGGACTTGGAGGGGGGAAAGGCTTTCTTT.